This TCR beta chain emerged from a study of cytomegalovirus exposure and HLA in healthy donors. Study summary: Of the donors genotyped, several hundred in all, about 76% fell in the Caucasian-associated ancestry cluster.

Regarding this clone: Its antigen is as yet unknown.

The CDR3 is 18 amino acids. The trim removed 5 bases at V and 0 bases at J, leaving 11 bases unmatched. Germline assignment: CDR1 SEHNR and CDR2 FQNEAQ (reference sequence). The study, taken as a whole, reports: Later analysis associated a missense DCLRE1C variant with TCR beta V- and J-gene trimming. The majority of CMV-associated TCR beta chains were reported as apparently HLA-restricted in a later analysis. The study designated 160 or so TCR beta chains cytomegalovirus-associated.

PCR was performed using 60 Vbeta and 13 Jbeta primers. Generated by immunoSEQ multiplex PCR, the TCRdb table keeps only in-frame clones and is missing some. The sample yields around 150,000 clones, roughly 84% seen once. This clonotype originated in a man between 18 and 29 years old in good health and CMV-seropositive. The chain joins TRBV7-9 to TRBJ2-7; 12 bases align to TRBD2. The sequencing input was PBMCs. CDR3 in DNA: TGTGCCAGCAGCCCCTTACTAGCGGGGGGCCCCCTCTCCTACGAGCAGTACTTC. This encodes CASSPLLAGGPLSYEQYF.